The 23 T cell receptor beta chains in this list originate from one sample, sequenced in a study of blood T cells in healthy people across ages. The second PCR ran about 6 to 12 cycles with a sample-barcoded 5' primer and J-beta primers. TCRdb recomputed calls from the 5' RACE reads with MiXCR, one row per CDR3 protein. Here the sample spans roughly 500,000 distinct CDR3 sequences, nearly 25% being singletons. A further study also used this sample, focusing on T cells of mothers and their children.

Sequenced: blood. These TCRs come from a boy younger than 18 in good health.

The chain joins TRBV20-1 to TRBJ2-7; D not certain. CDR1 and CDR2 from the germline V gene are DFQATT and SNEGSKA (reference sequence). With 3 bases removed from V and 3 bases from J, the gap between germline ends came to 15 bases. The length of the CDR3 is 14 residues. Here the CDR3 reads CSASDTTGNYEQYF. The CDR3 coding sequence is TGCAGTGCTAGCGACACGACCGGCAACTACGAGCAGTACTTC.

About this clonotype: A read error may account for a junction end that differs from germline. The rearrangement links TRBV6-2 or TRBV6-3 to TRBJ2-7; D uncertain. This CDR3 spans 12 amino acids. Per germline, CDR1 MNHEY and CDR2 SVGEGT. The CDR3 protein is CAGSYIRGEQYF. DNA for the CDR3: TGTGCCGGCAGTTACATTCGAGGCGAGCAGTACTTC.

The chain recombines TRBV3-1 with TRBJ2-7, with a weak D call TRBD1 (6 bases). The V gene's germline CDR1 is LGHDT and CDR2 YNNKEL (reference sequence). Between the trimmed V and J ends, which lost 4 bases and 2 bases, there was a span of 12 bases. The CDR3 is 14 amino acids. CDR3 residues: CASSPLDSTYEQYF. CDR3 nucleotides: TGTGCCAGCAGCCCCCTGGACAGCACCTACGAGCAGTACTTC.

This clonotype was counted ten times or more. The chain couples TRBV12-3 or TRBV12-4 to TRBJ1-1; maybe TRBD1 (5 bases). The CDR3 runs 13 residues. V dropped 6 bases and J dropped 3 bases, with 11 bases sitting between them. DNA of the CDR3: TGTGCCAGCAGCCCTACCAGGGACACTGAAGCTTTCTTT. Translation: CASSPTRDTEAFF.

This clonotype was seen more than once but under ten times. This chain uses TRBV12-3 or TRBV12-4 with TRBJ2-3; D is perhaps TRBD1 (6 bases). Trimming removed 3 bases at V and 2 bases at J, with 18 bases between. The CDR3 covers 17 residues. The CDR3: CASSFSSDSLPTDTQYF. The CDR3 nucleotides are TGTGCCAGCAGTTTTTCATCGGACAGCCTCCCCACAGATACGCAGTATTTT.

This clonotype was detected only a few times. CDR3 protein: CSASTSGRETQYF. CDR3 in DNA: TGCAGTGCTAGTACGAGCGGGAGAGAGACCCAGTACTTC. This chain links TRBV20-1 with TRBJ2-5; 8 bases agree with TRBD2. This CDR3 is 13 amino acids long. The germline gives CDR1 DFQATT, CDR2 SNEGSKA (reference sequence). V gave up 3 bases and J gave up 4 bases; unmatched junction bases: 4.

This clonotype was seen only a few times. This rearrangement joins TRBV5-1 to TRBJ2-1; D is unclear. In germline, CDR1 is SGHRS, CDR2 YFSETQ. Trimming took 0 bases from V and 6 from J, leaving 16 bases between them. This CDR3 is built from 16 residues. The CDR3 DNA reads TGCGCCAGCAGCTTGGCAGTAGGCGGCCCGGTCAATGAGCAGTTCTTC. This translates into CASSLAVGGPVNEQFF. Using reference TRBV5-1 and TRBJ2-1 for the parts outside the CDR3, the full variable domain is KAGVTQTPRYLIKTRGQQVTLSCSPISGHRSVSWYQQTPGQGLQFLFEYFSETQRNKGNFPGRFSGRQFSNSRSEMNVSTLELGDSALYLCASSLAVGGPVNEQFFGPGTRLTVL.

This clonotype was counted a few times. The chain couples TRBV7-9 to TRBJ2-4, with 8 bases that match TRBD2. The CDR3 length is 15 residues. CDR1 is SEHNR and CDR2 is FQNEAQ in the germline V gene (reference sequence). V shed 5 bases and J 4 bases; nucleotides not matched to a gene: 7. The DNA of the CDR3 is TGTGCCAGCAGCCTCCTTAGCGGGATGAAAAACATTCAGTACTTC. Its protein is CASSLLSGMKNIQYF.

This clonotype was observed many times. Written as DNA, the CDR3 is TGTGCCAGCAGACCGACAGGGGGGAATGAGCAGTTCTTC. It yields the protein CASRPTGGNEQFF. The chain employs TRBV7-2 and TRBJ2-1; TRBD1 matches 9 bases. This CDR3 is 13 amino acids long. The trim removed 6 bases at V and 7 bases at J, leaving 4 bases unmatched. In germline, CDR1 is SGHTA, CDR2 FQGNSA.

Points on this clonotype: Its ends do not fully match the called genes, so a read error is possible. The rearrangement joins TRBV5-1 to TRBJ2-1, with 8 bases identical to TRBD2. CDR1 is SGHRS, CDR2 YFSETQ, per germline. The CDR3 loop spans 20 amino acids. The CDR3 nucleotides are TGCGGCAGCAGCTTGACGGGGGGGCTAGCGGACCTTAGCTCCTACAATGAGCAGTTCTTC. It is translated as CGSSLTGGLADLSSYNEQFF.

This clonotype has just a few counts. A much larger clone differs by one base, so this may be a read error. The V gene is TRBV5-1, the J gene TRBJ1-4, with unresolved D. CDR3 length: 15 residues. The germline V gene has CDR1 SGHRS and CDR2 YFSETQ. The CDR3 here is CASSPEPATNGKLFF. CDR3 DNA: TGCGCCAGCAGCCCCGAGCCGGCCACTAATGGAAAACTGTTTTTT. The full variable domain, completed using reference TRBV5-1 and TRBJ1-4, is KAGVTQTPRYLIKTRGQQVTLSCSPISGHRSVSWYQQTPGQGLQFLFEYFSETQRNKGNFPGRFSGRQFSNSRSEMNVSTLELGDSALYLCASSPEPATNGKLFFGSGTQLSVL.

The CDR3 sequence is CASSVGGQSMVGAFF. CDR3 coding DNA: TGTGCCAGCAGCGTAGGTGGACAGTCGATGGTGGGAGCTTTCTTT. This chain links TRBV9 with TRBJ1-1; D might be TRBD1 (6 bases). CDR3 length: 15 residues. Trimming left V 0 bases short and J 10 bases short, with 19 bases between. In germline, CDR1 is SGDLS, CDR2 YYNGEE.

This clonotype was counted a few times. This sequence joins TRBV7-9 and TRBJ2-5; D unresolved. The DNA end is more similar to TRBJ2-7, so the J call may be wrong. Germline CDR1 is SEHNR and CDR2 is FQNEAQ (reference sequence). The CDR3 length is 15 residues. The CDR3 loop reads CASSFYRGSSYEQYF. The CDR3 DNA reads as TGTGCCAGCAGCTTTTACCGAGGTAGCTCCTACGAGCAGTACTTC.

The chain employs TRBV29-1 and TRBJ1-1, with D hard to call. The CDR3 contains 12 residues. Per the germline V gene, CDR1 is SQVTM and CDR2 is ANQGSEA. V lost 4 bases, J lost 0 bases, and 6 bases lay in between. The CDR3: CSVGHLNTEAFF. The CDR3 coding sequence is TGCAGCGTTGGCCACCTGAACACTGAAGCTTTCTTT.

This clonotype was picked up a small number of times. The CDR3 here is CASSFTGTGRPYEQYF. The CDR3 DNA is TGTGCCAGCAGCTTTACCGGGACAGGGCGCCCCTACGAGCAGTACTTC. The rearrangement joins TRBV5-6 to TRBJ2-7, with 9 positions matching TRBD1. This CDR3 is 16 amino acids long. V was pared by 2 bases and J by 2 bases, with 8 bases of the junction left unmatched. The V gene's germline CDR1 is SGHDT and CDR2 YYEEEE.

The chain recombines TRBV24-1 with TRBJ2-2, with D tentatively TRBD1 (7 bases). Germline V gene sequence: CDR1 KGHDR, CDR2 SFDVKD. This CDR3 region has 14 residues. V dropped 6 bases and J dropped 6 bases, with 13 bases sitting between them. The CDR3 sequence is CATSIQGGSGELFF. For the CDR3, the DNA is TGTGCCACCAGTATCCAGGGGGGATCCGGGGAGCTGTTTTTT.

This clonotype was counted only a few times. The V gene is TRBV2, the J gene TRBJ1-2; no reliable D call. The V gene's germline CDR1 is SNHLY and CDR2 FYNNEI. The CDR3 length is 13 residues. V was trimmed by 2 bases and J by 3 bases, leaving 7 bases between them. The chain's CDR3 is CASSELQYYGYTF. DNA for the CDR3: TGTGCCAGCAGTGAATTACAGTACTATGGCTACACCTTC.

In this sample, this clonotype turned up a few times. V gene TRBV4-3 combines with J gene TRBJ2-5; a possible D gene is TRBD1 (5 bases). The J call may be faulty, since TRBJ2-1 better matches the DNA end. From germline, CDR1 is LGHNA and CDR2 YSLEER. This CDR3 spans 15 amino acids. CDR3 region: CASSQDKGNNNEQFF. DNA of the CDR3: TGCGCCAGCAGCCAAGATAAGGGGAACAACAATGAGCAGTTCTTC.

This chain links TRBV7-9 with TRBJ1-1, with TRBD1 as a possible D gene (5 bases). This CDR3 region has 16 residues. With 2 bases removed from V and 2 bases from J, the gap between germline ends came to 15 bases. Germline V CDR1 and CDR2: SEHNR, FQNEAQ (reference sequence). In DNA, the CDR3 is TGTGCCAGCAGCTTATTACCCCAAGACAGCAACACTGAAGCTTTCTTT. Translated: CASSLLPQDSNTEAFF.

The chain has TRBV6-4 and TRBJ1-3; D gene uncertain. V lost 0 bases, J lost 0 bases, and 3 bases lay in between. Germline CDR1 and CDR2: MRHNA and SNTAGT. There are 14 residues in the CDR3. The CDR3 DNA sequence: TGTGCCAGCAGTGACTCCAGCTCTGGAAACACCATATATTTT. It codes for CASSDSSSGNTIYF.

This clonotype was seen a few times. The rearrangement uses TRBV12-3 or TRBV12-4 and TRBJ2-1; possibly TRBD2 for D (6 bases). The length of the CDR3 is 12 residues. The V and J ends lost 4 bases and 10 bases respectively, with 11 bases between them. Here the CDR3 DNA reads TGTGCCAGCAGTTCGGGGGTGCGGGAGCAGTTCTTC. The encoded protein is CASSSGVREQFF.

V is TRBV30 and J is TRBJ2-5; D gene unclear. The assigned J gene may be wrong: the sequence end matches TRBJ2-7 better. The CDR3 totals 11 residues. The germline V gene encodes CDR1 GTSNPN and CDR2 SVGIG (reference sequence). The chain's CDR3 is CAWRVEYEQYF. CDR3 DNA sequence: TGTGCCTGGAGGGTGGAATACGAGCAGTACTTC.

This clonotype was counted only a few times. The chain employs TRBV16 and TRBJ1-4; D gene ambiguous. Germline V gives CDR1 KGHSY, CDR2 FQNENV. V lost 1 base and J 4 bases, leaving 7 bases between the germline ends. The CDR3 spans 14 residues. DNA of the CDR3: TGTGCCAGCAGCCAATGGAGAAGTAATGAAAAACTGTTTTTT. It yields the protein CASSQWRSNEKLFF.